The 11 T cell receptor beta chains below come from one sample, sequenced in a study of monozygotic twins with inflammatory bowel disease (dated by TCRdb to about 2019). Library construction relied on 5' RACE. Reads for this sample came from an Illumina HiSeq 2500. Each entry corresponds to one CDR3 protein sequence from reads that TCRdb reprocessed, and DNA is not given. The sample's table covers some 440,000 distinct CDR3 sequences. 2.4% of the sample is in the top ten clones. The sample consisted of blood. These receptors were obtained from a human donor with ulcerative colitis or Crohn's disease, or a healthy co-twin of an affected twin (not recorded which).

The J gene is TRBJ2-5, the V gene TRBV11-2; TCRdb indicates TRBD1, and absent DNA this call remains unverified. The CDR3 is made up of 15 amino acids. CDR1 SGHAT and CDR2 FQNNGV come from the germline V gene. This CDR3 is CASSSPWAGEETQYF.

J is TRBJ2-2 and V is TRBV12-3 or TRBV12-4; TCRdb proposes TRBD1, but this gene call is untestable without DNA. The CDR3 runs 15 residues. CDR3 in amino acids: CASSPTGGFAGELFF.

The V gene is TRBV12-3 or TRBV12-4, the J gene TRBJ2-6; TCRdb reports TRBD2, a call that lacks DNA to check it against. The CDR3 runs to 16 residues. This chain's CDR3 is CASSFEGRAGANVLTF.

The chain has TRBV20-1 and TRBJ2-1; TCRdb names TRBD2, which stays unverified in the absence of DNA. The CDR3 length is 12 residues. CDR1 and CDR2 from the germline V gene are DFQATT and SNEGSKA (reference sequence). The CDR3 sequence is CSATGGAHEQFF.

V gene TRBV27 combines with J gene TRBJ1-1; checking the TCRdb D call of TRBD1 is not possible without DNA. CDR1 and CDR2 (germline): MNHEY, SMNVEV (reference sequence). This CDR3 has 15 residues. This CDR3 reads CASSSYRGLDTEAFF.

The chain employs TRBV30 and TRBJ2-1; TCRdb's D call, TRBD2, is unchecked because there is no DNA. The CDR3 extends over 11 amino acids. CDR1 and CDR2 from the germline V gene are GTSNPN and SVGIG (reference sequence). The CDR3 region is CAWSRAGEQFF. Combining the CDR3 with reference TRBV30 and TRBJ2-1 gives the whole variable domain SQTIHQWPATLVQPVGSPLSLECTVEGTSNPNLYWYRQAAGRGLQLLFYSVGIGQISSEVPQNLSASRPQDRQFILSSKKLLLSDSGFYLCAWSRAGEQFFGPGTRLTVL.

The chain employs TRBV4-2 and TRBJ2-5; lacking DNA, the TRBD2 call made by TCRdb goes unchecked. CDR3 length: 17 amino acids. Per germline, CDR1 LGHNA and CDR2 YNFKEQ. CDR3 sequence reads: CASSQAVSGGMGETQYF.

V is TRBV3-1 and J is TRBJ1-1. The CDR3 totals 15 residues. Germline V gene lookup returns CDR1 LGHDT and CDR2 YNNKEL (reference sequence). The CDR3 loop is CASSQYGGTGAEAFF.

V and J are TRBV3-1 and TRBJ1-1; absent DNA, TCRdb's TRBD1 call cannot be checked. The CDR3 has 14 amino acids. Germline values: CDR1 LGHDT, CDR2 YNNKEL (reference sequence). CDR3 residues: CASGSQGAQVEAFF.

V and J are TRBV20-1 and TRBJ2-7; no DNA is available, so the TRBD2 call from TCRdb remains unchecked. The CDR3 is made up of 13 amino acids. Germline CDR1 DFQATT, CDR2 SNEGSKA (reference sequence). This CDR3 is CSAKGLGVGEQYF.

The genes are TRBV27 and TRBJ2-1; there is no DNA to check the TCRdb D call of TRBD1. The CDR3 has 13 amino acids. From germline, CDR1 is MNHEY and CDR2 SMNVEV (reference sequence). CDR3 in amino acids: CASSYGGAVEQFF.